The sample holds one count of the clone carrying this T cell receptor (beta chain). The antigen is not known. The CDR3 contains 16 residues. Germline assignment: CDR1 ENHRY and CDR2 SYGVKD. The trim removed 0 bases at V and 6 bases at J, leaving 6 bases unmatched. Sequencing was performed with immunoSEQ multiplex PCR; in TCRdb, only in-frame clones are kept and a portion is missing. Among some 2,100,000 clones listed, 90% to 96% were seen once. This entry comes from a study of shared clonotypes between healthy human individuals. Broader study findings: Naive CD4 clonotypes were shared across a few donors at roughly 5.5%. Sequencing depth was a factor that was expected to affect clonotype sharing among donors.

The receptor was derived from a man between 18 and 35 years old in good health. This rearrangement joins TRBV10-3 to TRBJ1-2, with 11 bases fitting TRBD1. The specimen sequenced was naive CD4+ T cells sorted from blood. The subset was: CD45RA+ positively selected. DNA of the CDR3: TGTGCCATCAGTGAGTCGTGGACAGGGGGCGGGAATGGCTACACCTTC. This sequence encodes CAISESWTGGGNGYTF.